The subject of this entry is one TCR beta chain. Which antigen it targets is not known. Base qualities are missing; no much larger clone stands one base away. The data are from a study of regulatory and conventional T cells in RAG deficiency (dated by TCRdb to 2015 to 2018). Context from the whole study: High-throughput TCR beta sequencing was used to compare the repertoire diversity and composition of Treg, conventional CD4+ and CD8+ T cells between RAG-deficient patients and healthy controls.

Cut back by 2 bases and 4 bases, the V and J ends lie 13 bases apart. The CDR3 starts with the cysteine, ends with the phenylalanine, and has 15 residues. The entry retains the CDR3 DNA only, 45 bases that are in frame from base 1. Overall study results and their limits: In Omenn syndrome and CID/AS patients compared with controls, roughly 97-fold fewer unique TCR beta sequences were detected from Treg cells, versus 7.5 to 10-fold fewer for other subsets. In Omenn syndrome patients, sorted CD25-high CD127-low cells may represent peripherally activated cells rather than bona fide Treg cells. Some T-cell subset analyses were not performed for some subjects. Markedly lower Shannon entropy and higher Simpson indices were observed in RAG-deficient patients than in control T-cell subpopulations. Shorter CDR3 lengths were found in all patient T-cell subsets, and >75% Treg-Tconv repertoire overlap at nucleotide and amino acid level was observed in Omenn syndrome patients.

The library was made by the immunoSEQ multiplex PCR assay. Genomic DNA from the sorted T-cell subsets was used to amplify rearranged TCR beta chain products, which were then sequenced. As for the authors' bioinformatics: Shannon entropy and Simpson indices were used to measure how diverse the repertoire of productive TCR beta rearrangements was. To assess clonal expansion, the frequencies of the 100 most abundant productive TCR beta clonotypes were added up as a share of total reads. The TRB repertoires were evaluated with a self-reactivity index based on amino acid usage at CDR3beta positions 6 and 7. Two-way ANOVA was used for repertoire analyses, and Student t or Mann-Whitney tests were used for flow cytometric analyses. The immuneACCESS repertoire file appears here via TCRdb, limited to in-frame rearrangements. These files lack a portion of the clones; in checked studies, under half of the deficit traces to unresolved V genes, and the cause of the others is not known. The DNA was the basis for D and trimming; V, J and clone size are from that table. Across this sample there are 8,000 to 10,000 clones, with roughly nine tenths seen only once. The ten largest clones take up about 1.2% of the sample.

Regulatory T cells were purified from blood as CD4+CD25-high CD127-low cells before genomic DNA extraction. Repertoire analyses used several healthy control donors as the comparison group. This sample also appeared in a second study, on regulatory T cells. As the second publication notes: The multiplex PCR used 52 forward TRBV primers and 13 reverse TRBJ primers, with assay-based and computational corrections for amplification bias. Repertoires from patients had restricted unique TRB V-J pairs and skewed V and J gene usage, with the strongest effect in regulatory T cells. The study compared T-cell receptor beta repertoires of sorted regulatory, conventional CD4+ and CD8+ T cells in CD3G-deficient patients with those in healthy controls. Ficoll density separation was used to isolate peripheral blood mononuclear cells. Within the immunoSEQ assay, multiplex PCR amplified rearranged TRB loci from genomic DNA. TRB amplicons were sequenced on an Illumina HiSeq platform. Custom algorithms error-filtered the raw sequences and aligned them to reference gene sequences, after which the immunoSEQ online tools were used for analysis. The frequencies of productive and nonproductive TRB rearrangements were evaluated among unique sequences as well as among total sequences. Groups were compared by t tests, Mann-Whitney tests or two-way ANOVA performed in Prism software.

The TCR originated in a human donor in good health. In this chain, TRBV5-3 is recombined with TRBJ1-5, with the D gene uncertain. TRBV5-3 is identified as an open reading frame with a role that is uncertain. The sample consisted of Tregs sorted from blood. The CDR3 protein is CARSFRGVGNQPQHF. The nucleotides are TGTGCCAGAAGCTTTCGTGGGGTTGGGAATCAGCCCCAGCATTTT.